One and the same sample provided the 3 T cell receptor beta chains below, sequenced in a study of cytomegalovirus exposure and HLA in healthy donors. 60 Vbeta and 13 Jbeta primers were used in PCR. The method was immunoSEQ multiplex PCR; TCRdb's version includes in-frame clones alone and lacks a portion of them. The sample contains under 130,000 clones, around three quarters of which appear only once. Sequencing was performed on PBMCs. The receptors come from a man in his fifties in good health and CMV-seropositive.

V is TRBV6-5 and J is TRBJ2-5, with D tentatively TRBD1 (6 bases). The CDR3 totals 15 residues. With 5 bases removed from V and 1 base from J, the gap between germline ends came to 14 bases. CDR1 and CDR2 (germline): MNHEY, SVGAGI. CDR3 in amino acids: CASSRTQGTQETQYF. CDR3 coding DNA: TGTGCCAGCAGTCGAACGCAGGGGACCCAAGAGACCCAGTACTTC.

The J gene is TRBJ2-5, the V gene TRBV13; 7 nucleotides match TRBD2. CDR3 length: 16 residues. Germline lookup yields CDR1 PRHDT and CDR2 FYEKMQ (reference sequence). Trimming cost V 1 base and J 4 bases; bases outside gene matches: 9. CDR3 DNA sequence: TGTGCCAGCAGCTTAGCCGGAGCGGGATTCGGAGAGACCCAGTACTTC. Translation: CASSLAGAGFGETQYF.

The chain is built from TRBV7-9 and TRBJ2-3; TRBD2 aligns across 10 bases. Per germline, CDR1 SEHNR and CDR2 FQNEAQ (reference sequence). V lost 5 bases and J lost 1; bases outside the gene matches: 9. CDR3 length equals 17 residues. The CDR3 DNA reads TGTGCCAGCAGCCGCTTAGGAGCGGGAGGGCGCACAGATACGCAGTATTTT. Protein sequence: CASSRLGAGGRTDTQYF. The full variable domain, in which reference TRBV7-9 and TRBJ2-3 provide the parts outside the CDR3, is DTGVSQNPRHKITKRGQNVTFRCDPISEHNRLYWYRQTLGQGPEFLTYFQNEAQLEKSRLLSDRFSAERPKGSFSTLEIQRTEQGDSAMYLCASSRLGAGGRTDTQYFGPGTRLTVL.